The rows below give T cell receptor beta chains drawn from one sample of a study of control samples from healthy donors and cancer patients. Generated by immunoSEQ multiplex PCR, the TCRdb table keeps only in-frame clones and is missing some. The sample has more than 140,000 clones; about 89% are singletons. Material: blood. These receptors were obtained from a man aged 18 to 30 in good health. The CDR3 runs from the conserved cysteine through the conserved F or W. A D gene is named only where the DNA matches it firmly. Only some rows state a clone size, as once, few, many or a class for expanded clones.

CDR3: CASSPLGGDQETQYF
DNA: TGTGCCAGCAGCCCTCTAGGGGGAGACCAAGAGACCCAGTACTTC
D: .
J: TRBJ2-5
size: once
length: 15
V: TRBV27

CDR3: CASSPLETLTGHGYTF
DNA: TGTGCCAGCAGCCCGCTCGAAACCCTAACAGGTCATGGCTACACCTTC
D: .
J: TRBJ1-2
size: once
length: 16
V: TRBV3-1/TRBV3-2

CDR3: CASSTPNTEAFF
DNA: TGTGCCAGTAGTACCCCGAACACTGAAGCTTTCTTT
D: .
J: TRBJ1-1
size: .
length: 12
V: TRBV19

CDR3: CASSPLTGAASFYEQYF
DNA: TGTGCCAGCAGTCCCCTTACAGGGGCCGCCTCCTTCTACGAGCAGTACTTC
D: TRBD1
J: TRBJ2-7
size: once
length: 17
V: TRBV27

CDR3: CASSTGQGITEAFF
DNA: TGTGCCAGTAGCACGGGACAGGGAATCACTGAAGCTTTCTTT
D: TRBD1
J: TRBJ1-1
size: .
length: 14
V: TRBV19

CDR3: CASSRPGANYGYTF
DNA: TGTGCCAGCAGTCGCCCGGGAGCTAACTATGGCTACACCTTC
D: .
J: TRBJ1-2
size: .
length: 14
V: TRBV5-6

CDR3: CASSLGLARGTYNEQFF
DNA: TGCGCCAGCAGCTTGGGGCTCGCCCGGGGGACCTACAATGAGCAGTTCTTC
D: .
J: TRBJ2-1
size: .
length: 17
V: TRBV5-1

CDR3: CASSLGQAPRETQYF
DNA: TGTGCCAGTAGCCTGGGACAGGCCCCGAGGGAGACCCAGTACTTC
D: TRBD1
J: TRBJ2-5
size: .
length: 15
V: TRBV19

CDR3: CASSRELGEQYF
DNA: TGCGCCAGCAGCCGGGAACTTGGCGAGCAGTACTTC
D: .
J: TRBJ2-7
size: .
length: 12
V: TRBV5-1

CDR3: CASSLDLGGGRNTGELFF
DNA: TGTGCCAGCAGCTTGGACCTTGGAGGAGGGAGGAACACCGGGGAGCTGTTTTTT
D: .
J: TRBJ2-2
size: .
length: 18
V: TRBV5-4

CDR3: CASSKDPSRAGELFF
DNA: TGTGCCAGCAGCAAAGATCCGAGCCGGGCCGGGGAGCTGTTTTTT
D: .
J: TRBJ2-2
size: .
length: 15
V: TRBV11-3

CDR3: CASSQVGVGGELFF
DNA: TGCGCCAGCAGCCAAGTAGGGGTAGGCGGGGAGCTGTTTTTT
D: .
J: TRBJ2-2
size: .
length: 14
V: TRBV4-1

CDR3: CATSDIRGEQYF
DNA: TGTGCCACCAGTGATATACGGGGTGAGCAGTACTTC
D: .
J: TRBJ2-7
size: .
length: 12
V: TRBV24-1

CDR3: CASRPTGGTSNYGYTF
DNA: TGTGCCAGCAGACCCACAGGGGGTACTTCTAACTATGGCTACACCTTC
D: TRBD1
J: TRBJ1-2
size: .
length: 16
V: TRBV2

CDR3: CASSHDRGTEAFF
DNA: TGTGCCAGTAGTCATGACAGGGGCACTGAAGCTTTCTTT
D: TRBD1
J: TRBJ1-1
size: .
length: 13
V: TRBV19

CDR3: CASSQDVGLNNEQFF
DNA: TGTGCCAGCAGCCAAGATGTGGGACTTAACAATGAGCAGTTCTTC
D: .
J: TRBJ2-1
size: .
length: 15
V: TRBV4-2

CDR3: CASSAGRLSEQYF
DNA: TGTGCCAGCTCCGCAGGACGGTTGAGTGAGCAGTACTTC
D: .
J: TRBJ2-7
size: .
length: 13
V: TRBV2

CDR3: CASSEDVGTGRPGNQPQHF
DNA: TGTGCCAGCAGTGAAGACGTAGGGACAGGGAGACCTGGCAATCAGCCCCAGCATTTT
D: TRBD1
J: TRBJ1-5
size: .
length: 19
V: TRBV6-1